The 2 T cell receptor beta chains below were found in one sample sequenced in a study of cytomegalovirus exposure and HLA in healthy donors. The PCR contained 60 Vbeta and 13 Jbeta primers. Using immunoSEQ multiplex PCR, the repertoire was profiled, and TCRdb retains in-frame clones only, with some absent. This sample has roughly 150,000 clones; roughly 80% occur once, and the top ten carry 2.5% to 3.5%. Sample: PBMCs. Receptors originate from a male donor in good health and CMV-seronegative.

The chain combines TRBV4-1 with TRBJ2-1; TRBD1 matches 9 bases. J was trimmed by 3 bases and V by 2 bases; bases with no gene match: 2. Germline lookup yields CDR1 MGHRA and CDR2 YSYEKL. This CDR3 is built from 15 residues. The CDR3 DNA sequence: TGCGCCAGCAGCCAACCGGGACAGGGCTACAATGAGCAGTTCTTC. Translation: CASSQPGQGYNEQFF.

V gene TRBV5-6 combines with J gene TRBJ1-2, with TRBD1 as a possible D gene (5 bases). The length of the CDR3 is 13 residues. Trimming shortened V by 2 bases and J by 7 bases, and 12 bases separated the two germline ends. CDR1 and CDR2 from the germline V gene are SGHDT and YYEEEE. CDR3 nucleotide sequence: TGTGCCAGCAGCTTACAGGTATTGGGTGGCTACACCTTC. Protein product: CASSLQVLGGYTF.